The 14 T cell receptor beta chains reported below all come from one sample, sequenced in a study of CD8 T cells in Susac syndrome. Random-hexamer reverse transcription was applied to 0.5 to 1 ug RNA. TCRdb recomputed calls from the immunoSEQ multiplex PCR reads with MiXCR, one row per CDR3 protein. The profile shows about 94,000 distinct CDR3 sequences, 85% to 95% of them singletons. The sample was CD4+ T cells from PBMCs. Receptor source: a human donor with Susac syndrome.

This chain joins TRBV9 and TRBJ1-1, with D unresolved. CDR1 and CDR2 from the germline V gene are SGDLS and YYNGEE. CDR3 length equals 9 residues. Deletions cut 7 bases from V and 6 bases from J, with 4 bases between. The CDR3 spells CASGPEAFF. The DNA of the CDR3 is TGTGCCAGCGGACCTGAAGCTTTCTTT.

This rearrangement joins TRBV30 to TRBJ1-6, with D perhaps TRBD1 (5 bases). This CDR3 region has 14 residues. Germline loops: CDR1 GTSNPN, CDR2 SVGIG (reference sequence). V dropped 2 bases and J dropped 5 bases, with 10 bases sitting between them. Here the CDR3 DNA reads TGTGCCTGGAGTAAGGGAGGGGATAATTCACCCCTCCACTTT. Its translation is CAWSKGGDNSPLHF.

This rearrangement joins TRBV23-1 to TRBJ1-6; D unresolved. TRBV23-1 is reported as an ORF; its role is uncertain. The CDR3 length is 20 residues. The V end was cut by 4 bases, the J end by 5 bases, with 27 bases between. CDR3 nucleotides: TGCGCCAGCAGTCCCGACGGGTCCCAAACCTTTGGGGAAAATAATTCACCCCTCCACTTT. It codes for CASSPDGSQTFGENNSPLHF.

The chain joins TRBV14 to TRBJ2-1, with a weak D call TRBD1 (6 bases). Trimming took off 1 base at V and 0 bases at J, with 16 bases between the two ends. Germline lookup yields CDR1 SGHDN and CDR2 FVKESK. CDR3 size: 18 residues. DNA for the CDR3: TGTGCCAGCAGCCAAGCCTTTAGGACAGTAAGCTCCTACAATGAGCAGTTCTTC. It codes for CASSQAFRTVSSYNEQFF.

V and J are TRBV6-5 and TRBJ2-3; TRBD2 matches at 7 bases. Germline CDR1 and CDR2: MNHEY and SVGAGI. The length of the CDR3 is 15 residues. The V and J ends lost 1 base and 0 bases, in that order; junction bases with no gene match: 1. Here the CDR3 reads CASSYWRGSTDTQYF. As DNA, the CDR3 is TGTGCCAGCAGTTACTGGCGGGGGAGCACAGATACGCAGTATTTT.

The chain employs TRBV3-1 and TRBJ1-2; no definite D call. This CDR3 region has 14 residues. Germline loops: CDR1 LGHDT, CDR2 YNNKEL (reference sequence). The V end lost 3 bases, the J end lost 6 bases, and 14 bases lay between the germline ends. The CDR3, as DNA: TGTGCCAGCAGCCACCGGCCGTCGACGGATGGCTACACCTTC. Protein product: CASSHRPSTDGYTF.

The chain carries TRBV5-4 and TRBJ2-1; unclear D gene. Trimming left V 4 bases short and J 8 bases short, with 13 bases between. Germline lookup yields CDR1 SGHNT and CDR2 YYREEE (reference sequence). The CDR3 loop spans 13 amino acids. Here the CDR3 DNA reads TGTGCCAGCAGCAGCACTGCGGTTGATGAGCAGTTCTTC. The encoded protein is CASSSTAVDEQFF.

The CDR3 coding sequence is TGTGCCTGTCCGACTAGCGGGGGTTTCGTGGATACGCAGTATTTT. This translates into CACPTSGGFVDTQYF. J is TRBJ2-3 and V is TRBV30; 12 bases are a match to TRBD2. Germline V lookup: CDR1 GTSNPN, CDR2 SVGIG (reference sequence). CDR3 length: 15 residues. V shed 6 bases, J shed 6 bases, and the junction held 10 bases outside the gene matches. Complete variable domain (other parts from reference TRBV30 and TRBJ2-3): SQTIHQWPATLVQPVGSPLSLECTVEGTSNPNLYWYRQAAGRGLQLLFYSVGIGQISSEVPQNLSASRPQDRQFILSSKKLLLSDSGFYLCACPTSGGFVDTQYFGPGTRLTVL.

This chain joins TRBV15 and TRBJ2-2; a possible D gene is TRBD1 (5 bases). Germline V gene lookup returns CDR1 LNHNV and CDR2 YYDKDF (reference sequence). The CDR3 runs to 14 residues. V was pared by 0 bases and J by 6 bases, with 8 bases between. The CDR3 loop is CATSRDQGAGELFF. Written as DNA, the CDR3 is TGTGCCACCAGCAGAGATCAGGGCGCCGGGGAGCTGTTTTTT.

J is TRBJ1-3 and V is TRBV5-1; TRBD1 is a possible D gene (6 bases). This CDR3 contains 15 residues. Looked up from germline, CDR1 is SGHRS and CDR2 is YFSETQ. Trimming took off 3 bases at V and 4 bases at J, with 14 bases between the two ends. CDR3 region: CASSSLGGSGNTIYF. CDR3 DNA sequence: TGCGCCAGCAGCTCGTTAGGGGGGTCCGGAAACACCATATATTTT.

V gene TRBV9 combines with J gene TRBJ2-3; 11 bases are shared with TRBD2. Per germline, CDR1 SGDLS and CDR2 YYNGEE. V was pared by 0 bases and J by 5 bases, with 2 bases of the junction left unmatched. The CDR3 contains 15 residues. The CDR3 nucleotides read TGTGCCAGCAGCGTAGATGGGACTAGCGGAGATACGCAGTATTTT. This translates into CASSVDGTSGDTQYF. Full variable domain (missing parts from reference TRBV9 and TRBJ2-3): DSGVTQTPKHLITATGQRVTLRCSPRSGDLSVYWYQQSLDQGLQFLIQYYNGEERAKGNILERFSAQQFPDLHSELNLSSLELGDSALYFCASSVDGTSGDTQYFGPGTRLTVL.

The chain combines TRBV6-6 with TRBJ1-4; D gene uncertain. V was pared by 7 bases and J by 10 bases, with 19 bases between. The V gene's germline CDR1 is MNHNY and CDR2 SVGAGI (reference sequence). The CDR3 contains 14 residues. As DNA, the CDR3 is TGTGCCAGCACCGACGGTAACGGGAAGGGAAAACTGTTTTTT. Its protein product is CASTDGNGKGKLFF.

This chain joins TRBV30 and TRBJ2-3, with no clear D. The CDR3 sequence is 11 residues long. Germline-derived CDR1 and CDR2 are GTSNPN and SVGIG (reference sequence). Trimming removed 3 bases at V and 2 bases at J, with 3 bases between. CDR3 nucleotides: TGTGCCTGGAGCAACACAGATACGCAGTATTTT. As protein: CAWSNTDTQYF.

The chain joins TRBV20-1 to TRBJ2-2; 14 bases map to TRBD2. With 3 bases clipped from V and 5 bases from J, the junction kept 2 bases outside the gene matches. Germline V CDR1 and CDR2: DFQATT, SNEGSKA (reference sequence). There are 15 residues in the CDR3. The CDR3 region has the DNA TGCAGTGCTAGGACTAGCGGGGGGGATACCGGGGAGCTGTTTTTT. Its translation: CSARTSGGDTGELFF.